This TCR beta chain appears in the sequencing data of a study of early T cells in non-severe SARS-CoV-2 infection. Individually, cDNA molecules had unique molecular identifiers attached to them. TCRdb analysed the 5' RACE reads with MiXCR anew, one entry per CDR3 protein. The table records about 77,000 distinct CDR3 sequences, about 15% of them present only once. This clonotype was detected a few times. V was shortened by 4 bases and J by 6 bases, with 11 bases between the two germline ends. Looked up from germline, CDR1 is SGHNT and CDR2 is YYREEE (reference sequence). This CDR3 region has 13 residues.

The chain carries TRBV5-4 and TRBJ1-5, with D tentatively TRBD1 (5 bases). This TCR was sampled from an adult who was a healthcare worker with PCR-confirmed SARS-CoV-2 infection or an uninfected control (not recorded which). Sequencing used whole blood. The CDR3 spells CASSRGVFQPQHF. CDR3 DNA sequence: TGTGCCAGCAGCAGAGGGGTGTTTCAGCCCCAGCATTTT.